The rows below give T cell receptor beta chains drawn from one sample of a study of blood T cells in healthy people across ages. TCRdb re-analysed the 5' RACE reads in MiXCR, keeping a single row per CDR3 protein. The table includes fewer than 800,000 distinct CDR3 sequences, around 49% detected once. Sequencing was carried out using blood. Receptor source: an older woman in good health. The CDR3 runs from the conserved cysteine through the conserved F or W. A D gene is named only where the DNA matches it firmly. The listing skips clone size in some rows; elsewhere it reads once, few, many or a size class.

v_call	d_call	clone_size	j_call	cdr3_aa	cdr3_nt
TRBV20-1	.	few	TRBJ2-3	CSAIRPKGGDTQYF	TGCAGTGCCATCCGACCTAAGGGGGGAGATACGCAGTATTTT
TRBV19	TRBD1	few	TRBJ2-5	CASSISAQGAHETQYF	TGTGCCAGTAGTATATCCGCACAGGGGGCGCACGAGACCCAGTACTTC
TRBV15	.	.	TRBJ2-7	CATSRAPSAYEQYF	TGTGCCACCAGCAGAGCTCCTTCGGCTTACGAGCAGTACTTC
TRBV24-1	.	.	TRBJ2-1	CATSGATGLGSNEQFF	TGTGCCACCAGTGGCGCGACAGGCTTAGGTAGCAATGAGCAGTTCTTC
TRBV20-1	TRBD1	once	TRBJ1-6	CSARRTGADYNSPLHF	TGCAGTGCTAGACGGACAGGAGCAGATTACAATTCACCCCTCCACTTT
TRBV10-3	.	.	TRBJ1-2	CAITGTGGANYGYTF	TGTGCCATCACCGGGACGGGGGGAGCTAACTATGGCTACACCTTC
TRBV5-1	.	.	TRBJ2-2	CASTTDRPGELFF	TGCGCCAGCACAACTGACAGGCCCGGGGAGCTGTTTTTT
TRBV3-1	TRBD2	.	TRBJ2-1	CASRHGTSGPAYNEQFF	TGTGCCAGCAGGCACGGGACTAGCGGACCCGCCTACAATGAGCAGTTCTTC
TRBV12-3/TRBV12-4	.	.	TRBJ2-3	CASSFDRSTDTQYF	TGTGCCAGCAGTTTTGACAGAAGCACAGATACGCAGTATTTT
TRBV28	TRBD1	.	TRBJ2-5	CASGLQRDRGNQETQYF	TGTGCCAGCGGTTTGCAGAGGGACAGGGGGAACCAAGAGACCCAGTACTTC
TRBV12-3/TRBV12-4	TRBD1	few	TRBJ1-2	CASSMGQNGNYGYTF	TGTGCCAGCAGCATGGGACAGAACGGGAACTATGGCTACACCTTC
TRBV20-1	.	.	TRBJ2-3	CSVSSRGTDTQYF	TGCAGTGTTTCCTCCAGGGGTACAGATACGCAGTATTTT
TRBV7-2	.	.	TRBJ2-3	CASSYTRSIDTQYF	TGTGCCAGCAGTTACACACGCAGCATAGATACGCAGTATTTT
TRBV28	TRBD2	few	TRBJ2-5	CASNSLAGSQETQYF	TGTGCCAGCAACTCGCTAGCGGGGAGTCAAGAGACCCAGTACTTC
TRBV29-1	.	many	TRBJ2-5	CSVEEGLGRAETQYF	TGCAGCGTTGAGGAAGGACTTGGTCGGGCGGAGACCCAGTACTTC
TRBV15	.	.	TRBJ1-3	CATSRVGTSSGNTIYF	TGTGCCACCAGCAGAGTCGGGACCTCCTCTGGAAACACCATATATTTT
TRBV5-1	.	.	TRBJ2-5	CASSSDNSETQYF	TGCGCCAGCAGCTCCGACAATTCGGAGACCCAGTACTTC
TRBV6-6	.	many	TRBJ2-7	CASSGLGGVNYEQYF	TGTGCCAGCAGCGGGCTCGGTGGCGTTAACTACGAGCAGTACTTC
TRBV5-1	.	few	TRBJ2-7	CASSLAPPTDEQYF	TGCGCCAGCAGCTTGGCCCCTCCTACGGACGAGCAGTACTTC
TRBV7-7	.	.	TRBJ2-5	CASSLFPGGRETQYF	TGTGCCAGCAGCTTATTTCCTGGAGGTCGCGAGACCCAGTACTTC
TRBV27	.	.	TRBJ2-5	CAGSWLGKEETQYF	TGTGCCGGCAGTTGGTTGGGCAAGGAAGAGACCCAGTACTTC
TRBV28	TRBD1	.	TRBJ2-5	CASSQTPGQGTQYF	TGTGCCAGCAGCCAGACCCCGGGACAGGGGACCCAGTACTTC
TRBV4-2	TRBD2	few	TRBJ2-3	CASSQGLAGAFEGTDTQYF	TGTGCCAGCAGCCAAGGACTAGCGGGAGCATTCGAGGGCACAGATACGCAGTATTTT
TRBV5-1	.	.	TRBJ2-7	CASSPELFYEQYF	TGCGCCAGCAGTCCGGAACTCTTCTACGAGCAGTACTTC
TRBV27	.	.	TRBJ2-1	CASRTASLGREQFF	TGTGCCAGCCGGACAGCCAGCCTGGGGCGGGAGCAGTTCTTC
TRBV7-3	.	.	TRBJ2-6	CASSLNPGLDNTGELFFGANVLTF	.
TRBV12-3/TRBV12-4	TRBD2	.	TRBJ2-1	CASSPRGGGLGVAHEQFF	TGTGCCAGCAGTCCCAGAGGGGGGGGACTAGGTGTAGCTCATGAGCAGTTCTTC
TRBV5-1	TRBD1	.	TRBJ2-2	CASSFQQGRTGELFF	TGCGCCAGCAGCTTTCAACAGGGGAGAACCGGGGAGCTGTTTTTT